This T cell receptor (beta chain) is drawn from a study of T cell clonotyping in hematopoietic cell transplantation. The overall study: Recipients' pretransplant samples followed cytoreduction.

Time point: recipient sample about 28 days before transplant, after cytoreduction. There are 13 residues in the CDR3. Between the trimmed V and J ends, which lost 4 bases and 9 bases, there was a span of 15 bases. CDR1 and CDR2 (germline): MGHRA, YSYEKL. Produced via immunoSEQ multiplex PCR; TCRdb's table is partial and in-frame only. Of approximately 9,000 clones in the sample, roughly three quarters are singletons; the top ten hold roughly a third. This specimen consisted of peripheral blood mononuclear cells, obtained before stem cell transplant. This TCR was recovered from a man in his fifties or sixties with acute myeloid leukemia. Some clones in this sample may be carry-over from other donors' samples. This chain uses TRBV4-1 with TRBJ1-1; tentatively, D is TRBD1 (6 bases). The CDR3 loop reads CASSLDRGGQAFF. The CDR3 coding sequence is TGCGCCAGCAGCCTGGACCGAGGGGGACAAGCTTTCTTT.